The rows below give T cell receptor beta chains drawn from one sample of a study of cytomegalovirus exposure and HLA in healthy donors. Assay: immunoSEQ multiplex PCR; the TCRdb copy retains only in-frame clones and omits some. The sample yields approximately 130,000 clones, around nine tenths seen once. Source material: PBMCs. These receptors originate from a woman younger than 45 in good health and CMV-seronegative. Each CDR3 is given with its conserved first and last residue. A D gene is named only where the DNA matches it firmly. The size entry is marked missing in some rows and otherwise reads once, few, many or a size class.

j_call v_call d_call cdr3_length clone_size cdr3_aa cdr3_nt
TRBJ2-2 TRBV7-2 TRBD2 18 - CASSPGTSGGLFSGELFF TGTGCCAGCAGCCCCGGGACTAGCGGGGGCCTATTTTCCGGGGAGCTGTTTTTT
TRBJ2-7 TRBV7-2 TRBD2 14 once CASSFAGLPTKQYF TGTGCCAGCAGCTTCGCGGGACTACCGACTAAGCAGTACTTC
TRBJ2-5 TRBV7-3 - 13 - CASSLSGRETQYF TGTGCCAGCAGCTTAAGTGGGAGGGAGACCCAGTACTTC
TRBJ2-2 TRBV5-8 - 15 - CASSLSVSNTGELFF TGTGCCAGCAGCTTGTCCGTCTCGAACACCGGGGAGCTGTTTTTT
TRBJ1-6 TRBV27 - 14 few CASSFSQGGSPLHF TGTGCCAGCAGTTTTAGCCAGGGCGGTTCACCCCTCCACTTT
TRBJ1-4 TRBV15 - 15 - CATSRDPGFNEKLFF TGTGCCACCAGCAGAGATCCAGGGTTTAATGAAAAACTGTTTTTT
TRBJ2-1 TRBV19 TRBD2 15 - CASSIGLAAYNEQFF TGTGCCAGTAGTATAGGGCTAGCGGCTTACAATGAGCAGTTCTTC
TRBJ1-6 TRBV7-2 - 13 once CAARQEEYSPLHF TGTGCGGCCCGACAGGAGGAGTATTCACCCCTCCACTTT
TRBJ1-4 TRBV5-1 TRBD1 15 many CASSLVGTEGGKLFF TGCGCCAGCAGCTTGGTTGGGACAGAGGGAGGAAAACTGTTTTTT
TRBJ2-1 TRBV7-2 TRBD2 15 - CASSLGGGPRNEQFF TGTGCCAGCAGCTTAGGCGGGGGGCCCCGGAATGAGCAGTTCTTC
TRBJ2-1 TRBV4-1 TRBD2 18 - CASSQEGASGETYNEQFF TGCGCCAGCAGCCAAGAAGGGGCTAGCGGGGAGACCTACAATGAGCAGTTCTTC
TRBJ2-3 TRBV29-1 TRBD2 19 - CSVYPLSGTSGGRTDTQYF TGCAGCGTTTATCCCCTTTCCGGGACTAGCGGGGGTAGGACAGATACGCAGTATTTT
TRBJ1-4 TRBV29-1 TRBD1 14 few CSVAVGTGVEKLFF TGCAGCGTTGCTGTCGGGACAGGGGTCGAAAAACTGTTTTTT
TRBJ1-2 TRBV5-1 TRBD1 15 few CASSSGTGSGYGYTF TGCGCCAGCAGCTCCGGGACAGGGTCTGGCTATGGCTACACCTTC
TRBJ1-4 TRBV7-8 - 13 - CASSPPGRGHKIF TGTGCCAGCAGCCCACCAGGCCGGGGTCATAAGATTTTT
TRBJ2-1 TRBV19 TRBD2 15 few CASSIGTSGANEQFF TGTGCCAGTAGTATCGGGACTAGCGGGGCCAATGAGCAGTTCTTC
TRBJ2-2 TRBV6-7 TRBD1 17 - CASSYSRAGGNTGELFF TGTGCCAGCAGTTACTCAAGGGCAGGGGGAAACACCGGGGAGCTGTTTTTT
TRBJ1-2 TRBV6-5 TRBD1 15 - CASSLAGTGVYGYTF TGTGCCAGCAGTTTGGCCGGGACAGGGGTCTATGGCTACACCTTC
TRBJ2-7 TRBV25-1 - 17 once CASSVKPQGTSSYEQYF TGTGCCAGCAGTGTGAAGCCCCAGGGGACGAGCTCCTACGAGCAGTACTTC
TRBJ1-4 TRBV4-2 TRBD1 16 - CASSQADRAIGEKLFF TGTGCCAGCAGCCAAGCGGACAGGGCCATTGGAGAAAAACTGTTTTTT
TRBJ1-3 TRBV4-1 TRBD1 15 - CASSRMTGNGNTIYF TGCGCCAGCAGCCGCATGACAGGGAATGGAAACACCATATATTTT
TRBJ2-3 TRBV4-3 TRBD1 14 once CASSQGTGTDTQYF TGCGCCAGCAGCCAAGGGACAGGTACAGATACGCAGTATTTT
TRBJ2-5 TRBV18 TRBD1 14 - CASSPRDSQETQYF TGTGCCAGCTCACCACGGGACAGCCAAGAGACCCAGTACTTC
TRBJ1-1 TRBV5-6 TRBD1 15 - CASSSGQGPNTEAFF TGTGCCAGCAGCTCAGGACAGGGTCCGAACACTGAAGCTTTCTTT
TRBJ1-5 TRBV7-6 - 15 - CASRATGDSNQPQHF TGTGCCAGCAGGGCGACAGGTGATAGCAATCAGCCCCAGCATTTT
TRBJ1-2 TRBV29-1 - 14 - CSVEREGRWYGYTF TGCAGCGTGGAACGGGAGGGTCGATGGTATGGCTACACCTTC
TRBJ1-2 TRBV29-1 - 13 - CSVVSGGSYGYTF TGCAGCGTTGTCTCCGGGGGTTCCTATGGCTACACCTTC
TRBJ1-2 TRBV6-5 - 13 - CASSEQESYGYTF TGTGCCAGCAGTGAACAGGAATCTTATGGCTACACCTTC
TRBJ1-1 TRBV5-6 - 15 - CASSLRGIQDTEAFF TGTGCCAGCAGCTTGAGGGGTATTCAGGACACTGAAGCTTTCTTT
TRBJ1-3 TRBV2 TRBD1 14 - CASTDRANRNTIYF TGTGCCAGCACAGACAGGGCGAATCGAAACACCATATATTTT
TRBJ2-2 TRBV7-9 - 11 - CASSPGWELFF TGTGCCAGCAGTCCGGGTTGGGAGCTGTTTTTT
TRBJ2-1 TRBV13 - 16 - CASSLGGGRSYNEQFF TGTGCCAGCAGCTTAGGCGGGGGAAGGTCCTACAATGAGCAGTTCTTC
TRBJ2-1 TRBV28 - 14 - CASSLVGWEYEQFF TGTGCCAGCAGTTTGGTCGGCTGGGAGTATGAGCAGTTCTTC
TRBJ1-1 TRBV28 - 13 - CASRIGGNTEAFF TGTGCCAGCAGAATCGGAGGAAACACTGAAGCTTTCTTT
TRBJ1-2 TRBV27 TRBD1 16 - CASSSYNRGENYGYTF TGTGCCAGCAGTTCCTACAACAGGGGAGAGAACTATGGCTACACCTTC
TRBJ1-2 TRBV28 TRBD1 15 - CASSQQGAPNYGYTF TGTGCCAGCAGCCAACAGGGGGCGCCCAACTATGGCTACACCTTC
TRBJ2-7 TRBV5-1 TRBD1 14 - CASSLEQGVPEQYF TGCGCCAGCAGCTTGGAACAGGGGGTCCCCGAGCAGTACTTC
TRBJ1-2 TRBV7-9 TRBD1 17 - CASSSMAGTTRGIGYTF TGTGCCAGCAGCTCTATGGCCGGGACCACCAGGGGGATTGGCTACACCTTC
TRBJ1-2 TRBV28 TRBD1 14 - CASSTDRANYGYTF TGTGCCAGCAGCACGGACAGGGCTAACTATGGCTACACCTTC
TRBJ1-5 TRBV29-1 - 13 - CSALTQPGQPQHF TGCAGCGCGTTGACCCAGCCGGGTCAGCCCCAGCATTTT
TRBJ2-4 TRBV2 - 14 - CATVLGGAKNIQYF TGTGCCACCGTATTAGGGGGAGCCAAAAACATTCAGTACTTC
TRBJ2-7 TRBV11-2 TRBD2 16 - CASSFSRAGVAYEQYF TGTGCCAGCAGCTTTTCTAGAGCGGGAGTGGCCTACGAGCAGTACTTC
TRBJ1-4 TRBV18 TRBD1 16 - CASSLSTGTVSEKLFF TGTGCCAGCTCACTATCGACAGGGACAGTGTCCGAAAAACTGTTTTTT
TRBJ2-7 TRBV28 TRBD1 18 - CASSSLRTQGTRAHEQYF TGTGCCAGCAGTTCCCTACGAACACAGGGGACGCGCGCCCACGAGCAGTACTTC
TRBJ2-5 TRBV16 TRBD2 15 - CASSQGLAAGETQYF TGTGCCAGCAGCCAGGGACTAGCGGCGGGGGAGACCCAGTACTTC
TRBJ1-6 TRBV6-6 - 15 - CASSPVGAGNSPLHF TGTGCCAGCAGCCCTGTTGGAGCAGGGAATTCACCCCTCCACTTT
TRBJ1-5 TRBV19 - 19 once CASSIVAGRGLYSNQPQHF TGTGCCAGTAGTATTGTCGCTGGGCGGGGCCTGTATAGCAATCAGCCCCAGCATTTT
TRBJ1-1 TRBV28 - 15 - CASTTGGWVEAEAFF TGTGCCAGTACGACGGGGGGATGGGTTGAGGCTGAAGCTTTCTTT
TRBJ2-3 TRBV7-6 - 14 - CASSSPGGTDTQYF TGTGCCAGCAGCTCTCCGGGTGGCACAGATACGCAGTATTTT
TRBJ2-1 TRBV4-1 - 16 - CASSRTRRGPLDEQFF TGCGCCAGCAGCCGAACGAGGCGGGGGCCCCTCGATGAGCAGTTCTTC
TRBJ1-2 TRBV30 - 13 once CAWSSQGFLGYTF TGTGCCTGGAGCTCACAGGGATTCCTTGGCTACACCTTC
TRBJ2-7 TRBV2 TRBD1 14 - CASNLGTGGYEQYF TGTGCCAGCAACCTTGGGACAGGGGGCTACGAGCAGTACTTC
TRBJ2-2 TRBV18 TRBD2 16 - CASSPQAGVVTGELFF TGTGCCAGCTCACCCCAAGCGGGGGTTGTCACCGGGGAGCTGTTTTTT
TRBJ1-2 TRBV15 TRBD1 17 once CATSRAPPRQGVEGYTF TGTGCCACCAGCAGAGCACCTCCCCGACAGGGGGTGGAGGGCTACACCTTC
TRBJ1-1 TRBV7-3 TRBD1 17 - CASSLGTGTASNTEAFF TGTGCCAGCAGCTTAGGGACCGGGACAGCCTCGAACACTGAAGCTTTCTTT